Below are 20 T cell receptor beta chains sequenced from a single sample in a study of PD-1 blockade in mismatch repair-deficient tumors. The assay was immunoSEQ multiplex PCR, and TCRdb's table has in-frame clones only and misses some. The data contain more than 50,000 clones, 88% of them singletons. The sample here was peripheral blood, taken 52 weeks after starting pembrolizumab. The receptors come from an adult with mismatch repair-deficient cancer.

The chain links TRBV6-1 to TRBJ2-7; no clear D gene. V gave up 1 base and J gave up 6 bases, with 13 bases separating them. The CDR3 has 14 residues. CDR1 is MNHNS, CDR2 SASEGT, per germline. The CDR3 protein is CASSEEMVRSEQYF. For the CDR3, the DNA is TGTGCCAGCAGTGAAGAAATGGTAAGGAGCGAGCAGTACTTC.

The V call is TRBV29-1, the J call TRBJ2-7, with a tentative D call TRBD1 (5 bases). The germline CDR1 and CDR2 sequences are SQVTM and ANQGSEA. Trimming shortened V by 5 bases and J by 1 base, and 15 bases separated the two germline ends. There are 14 residues in the CDR3. The CDR3 coding sequence is TGCAGCGTTAAAACGTCAGGGATTTCCTACGAGCAGTACTTC. This codes for CSVKTSGISYEQYF.

This chain links TRBV7-3 with TRBJ2-1; either TRBD1 or TRBD2 may fit D (10 bases each). Germline V gene data show CDR1 as SGHTA and CDR2 as FQGTGA. V was trimmed by 5 bases and J by 4 bases, leaving 21 bases between them. The CDR3 has 17 residues. CDR3 sequence: CASSRTGGSGRYNEQFF. CDR3 nucleotides: TGTGCCAGCAGCAGGACAGGGGGTAGCGGGAGGTACAATGAGCAGTTCTTC.

This clone was picked up a small number of times. V gene TRBV10-2 combines with J gene TRBJ2-5; D is perhaps TRBD1 (5 bases). Trimming removed 5 bases at V and 5 bases at J, with 9 bases between. Germline values: CDR1 WSHSY, CDR2 SAAADI. CDR3 size: 12 residues. The DNA for the CDR3 is TGCGCCAGCAGTCAAGGGGTCGAGACCCAGTACTTC. It translates to CASSQGVETQYF.

This chain connects TRBV7-2 to TRBJ2-7; a weak D match, TRBD2 (5 bases). The CDR3 contains 15 residues. Trimming removed 8 bases at V and 2 bases at J, with 19 bases between. Germline loops: CDR1 SGHTA, CDR2 FQGNSA. The DNA for the CDR3 is TGTGCCAGCTCCTCGCGAGAGGGCAGGCCCTACGAGCAGTACTTC. It yields the protein CASSSREGRPYEQYF.

The chain is built from TRBV2 and TRBJ2-7; D call uncertain. Germline V gene data show CDR1 as SNHLY and CDR2 as FYNNEI. Trimming took off 4 bases at V and 0 bases at J, with 13 bases between the two ends. The CDR3 loop spans 15 amino acids. The CDR3 loop is CASSALQVRSYEQYF. The DNA for the CDR3 is TGTGCCAGCAGTGCCCTGCAGGTTCGCTCCTACGAGCAGTACTTC.

Turning to this clone: One end of the junction is discordant with germline, which a read error may explain. CDR3 nucleotides: TGTGCTAGCAGCTTAGCGGGGGACAGGAATCTTTACTCTGGAAACACCATATATTTT. Translation: CASSLAGDRNLYSGNTIYF. The chain links TRBV7-7 to TRBJ1-3; 8 positions match TRBD1. The CDR3 is 19 residues long. Germline lookup yields CDR1 SSHAT and CDR2 FNYEAQ (reference sequence).

The chain links TRBV19 to TRBJ2-5; TRBD1 matches at 8 bases. The CDR3 is made up of 15 amino acids. With 5 bases clipped from V and 1 base from J, the junction kept 6 bases outside the gene matches. Germline V gene lookup returns CDR1 LNHDA and CDR2 SQIVND (reference sequence). CDR3 loop: CASSVRQGLQETQYF. In DNA form, the CDR3 reads TGTGCCAGTAGTGTGCGACAGGGGCTCCAAGAGACCCAGTACTTC.

V usage is TRBV7-9 and J usage is TRBJ1-4; D may be TRBD1 (5 bases). The germline V gene encodes CDR1 SEHNR and CDR2 FQNEAQ (reference sequence). The CDR3 length is 15 residues. The V and J ends lost 8 bases and 4 bases respectively, with 17 bases between them. CDR3 protein: CASAGHGRSNEKLFF. The CDR3 DNA sequence: TGTGCCAGCGCAGGACATGGTAGGAGTAATGAAAAACTGTTTTTT.

The genes are TRBV15 and TRBJ2-7; D is unclear. This CDR3 has 12 amino acids. Between the trimmed V and J ends, which lost 4 bases and 6 bases, there was a span of 10 bases. Looked up from germline, CDR1 is LNHNV and CDR2 is YYDKDF (reference sequence). CDR3 nucleotide sequence: TGTGCCACCAGCATGAATGGGGTCGAGCAGTACTTC. Translation: CATSMNGVEQYF.

The V and J genes are TRBV5-1 and TRBJ2-1; 9 nucleotides align to TRBD1. Germline V CDR1 and CDR2: SGHRS, YFSETQ. The ends lost 1 base at V and 2 bases at J; junction bases unmatched: 7. The CDR3 is 17 residues long. CDR3 DNA: TGCGCCAGCAGCTTGAACCTGGGACAGGGAACCTACAATGAGCAGTTCTTC. The encoded protein is CASSLNLGQGTYNEQFF.

The chain recombines TRBV6-1 with TRBJ1-2; 8 nucleotides agree with TRBD1. V trimming: 5 bases; J trimming: 4 bases; junction bases outside the gene matches: 3. The CDR3 is 13 residues long. Per the germline V gene, CDR1 is MNHNS and CDR2 is SASEGT. CDR3 sequence: CASSLTGGYGYTF. The CDR3 coding sequence is TGTGCCAGCAGTCTTACAGGGGGCTATGGCTACACCTTC.

This chain links TRBV7-9 with TRBJ2-7; a weak D match, TRBD1 (5 bases). V was pared by 3 bases and J by 0 bases, with 15 bases between. The CDR3 runs 16 residues. Germline V gene lookup returns CDR1 SEHNR and CDR2 FQNEAQ (reference sequence). CDR3 DNA: TGTGCCAGCAGCTTTTACCAAGGGGTGAGCTCCTACGAGCAGTACTTC. This translates into CASSFYQGVSSYEQYF.

The chain carries TRBV11-2 and TRBJ2-1; D unclear. The CDR3 extends over 11 amino acids. CDR1 SGHAT and CDR2 FQNNGV come from the germline V gene. The V and J ends lost 5 bases and 15 bases respectively, with 14 bases between them. The CDR3 region is CASSISRAPFF. DNA of the CDR3: TGTGCCAGCAGCATATCTCGCGCACCGTTCTTC. The entire variable domain, with the rest obtained from reference TRBV11-2 and TRBJ2-1, is as follows: EAGVAQSPRYKIIEKRQSVAFWCNPISGHATLYWYQQILGQGPKLLIQFQNNGVVDDSQLPKDRFSAERLKGVDSTLKIQPAKLEDSAVYLCASSISRAPFFGPGTRLTVL.

Remarks on this clone: The sample carries other DNA sequences with the same CDR3. This sequence joins TRBV27 and TRBJ2-7; TRBD1 agrees at 7 bases. After removal of 5 bases from V and 3 bases from J, the junction contained 1 base not matched to a gene. The CDR3 is made up of 12 amino acids. The germline CDR1 and CDR2 sequences are MNHEY and SMNVEV (reference sequence). CDR3: CASSPGGYEQYF. In nucleotides, the CDR3 is TGTGCCAGCAGTCCAGGGGGCTACGAGCAGTACTTC.

The chain is built from TRBV19 and TRBJ2-3, with 9 bases fitting TRBD1. The CDR3 runs to 15 residues. The germline V gene encodes CDR1 LNHDA and CDR2 SQIVND (reference sequence). Germline trimming cut 3 bases from V and 4 bases from J; bases unmatched to any gene: 5. In DNA form, the CDR3 reads TGTGCCAGTAGTATTGGGACAGGGCGCGCAGATACGCAGTATTTT. Its protein product is CASSIGTGRADTQYF.

The gene calls are TRBV19 and TRBJ2-3, with TRBD2 identical over 10 bases. Trimming took 5 bases from V and 4 from J; bases not matched to a gene: 15. The CDR3 totals 18 residues. Germline V gene sequence: CDR1 LNHDA, CDR2 SQIVND (reference sequence). The CDR3 coding sequence is TGTGCCAGTAGTTTACAAGCGGGAGGGCCATTTTTTCCAGATACGCAGTATTTT. Translation gives CASSLQAGGPFFPDTQYF.

DNA for the CDR3: TGTGCCAGCAGCTCTACCGGGACCTCCTACGAGCAGTACTTC. This gives the protein CASSSTGTSYEQYF. This rearrangement joins TRBV7-9 to TRBJ2-7, with D perhaps given as TRBD1 or TRBD2 (5 bases each). The CDR3 consists of 14 residues. The germline V and J ends were trimmed by 4 bases and 0 bases, with 10 bases remaining between them. CDR1 SEHNR and CDR2 FQNEAQ come from the germline V gene (reference sequence).

The chain carries TRBV28 and TRBJ2-7; maybe TRBD1 (7 bases). The CDR3 has 15 amino acids. Germline V gene sequence: CDR1 MDHEN, CDR2 SYDVKM. V was trimmed by 6 bases and J by 3 bases, leaving 18 bases between them. CDR3 residues: CASRAGARGVYEQYF. In DNA, the CDR3 is TGTGCCAGCAGAGCAGGCGCCAGGGGGGTCTACGAGCAGTACTTC. The full variable domain, completed using reference TRBV28 and TRBJ2-7, is DVKVTQSSRYLVKRTGEKVFLECVQDMDHENMFWYRQDPGLGLRLIYFSYDVKMKEKGDIPEGYSVSREKKERFSLILESASTNQTSMYLCASRAGARGVYEQYFGPGTRLTVT.

This chain uses TRBV28 with TRBJ2-5, with 9 bases identical to TRBD2. The germline V gene has CDR1 MDHEN and CDR2 SYDVKM. The CDR3 covers 15 residues. With V trimmed by 5 bases and J by 3 bases, 7 bases remained unmatched. This CDR3 reads CASSNAEREEETQYF. The CDR3 region has the DNA TGTGCCAGCAGTAACGCGGAGCGGGAGGAAGAGACCCAGTACTTC.